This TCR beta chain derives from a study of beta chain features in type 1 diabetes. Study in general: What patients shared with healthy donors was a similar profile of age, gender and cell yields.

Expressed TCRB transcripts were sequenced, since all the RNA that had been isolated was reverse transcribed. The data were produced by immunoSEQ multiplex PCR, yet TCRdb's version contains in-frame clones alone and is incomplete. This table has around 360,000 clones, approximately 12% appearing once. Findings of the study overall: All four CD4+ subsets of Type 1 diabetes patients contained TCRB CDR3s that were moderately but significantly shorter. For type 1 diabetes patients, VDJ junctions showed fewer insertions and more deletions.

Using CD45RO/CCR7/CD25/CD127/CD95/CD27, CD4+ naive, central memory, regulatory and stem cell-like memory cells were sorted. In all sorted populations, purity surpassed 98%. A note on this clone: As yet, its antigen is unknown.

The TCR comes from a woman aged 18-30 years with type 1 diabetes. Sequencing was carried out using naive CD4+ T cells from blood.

The DNA for the CDR3 is TGCGCCAGCAGCCAACGGACAGGGGCAAACTCTGGGGCCAACGTCCTGACTTTC. Amino acid sequence: CASSQRTGANSGANVLTF. This rearrangement joins TRBV4-3 to TRBJ2-6; 9 bases fit TRBD1. Looked up from germline, CDR1 is LGHNA and CDR2 is YSLEER. The junction had 5 bases not matched to a gene; V was cut back by 2 bases and J by 0 bases. CDR3 length: 18 residues.